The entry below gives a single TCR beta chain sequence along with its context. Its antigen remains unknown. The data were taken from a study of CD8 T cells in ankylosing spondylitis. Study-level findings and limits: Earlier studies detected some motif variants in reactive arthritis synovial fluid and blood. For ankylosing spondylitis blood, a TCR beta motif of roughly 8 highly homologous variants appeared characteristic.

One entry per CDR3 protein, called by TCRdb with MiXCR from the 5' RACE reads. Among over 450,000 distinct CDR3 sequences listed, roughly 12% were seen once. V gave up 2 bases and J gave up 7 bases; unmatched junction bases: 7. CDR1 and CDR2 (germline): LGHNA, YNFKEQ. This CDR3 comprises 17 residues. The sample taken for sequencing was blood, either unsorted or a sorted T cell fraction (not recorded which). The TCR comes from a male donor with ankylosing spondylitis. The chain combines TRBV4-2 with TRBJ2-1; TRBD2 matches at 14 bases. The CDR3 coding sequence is TGTGCCAGCAGCCAACAAACCCGGACTAGCGGGAGGAATGAGCAGTTCTTC. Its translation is CASSQQTRTSGRNEQFF.